These T cell receptor beta chains were read from a single sample in a study of blood T cells in healthy people across ages. TCRdb reanalysed the 5' RACE reads using MiXCR and keeps one entry per CDR3 protein. The data show 1,500,000 or so distinct CDR3 sequences, roughly 43% seen once. The material sequenced was blood. The receptors were gathered from a young woman in good health. The CDR3 runs from the conserved cysteine through the conserved F or W. The D gene is left open where the match is weak. Expanded clones are given a class, and other clones once, few, many or no size at all.

TRBJ1-1 TRBV7-9 TRBD1 NA CASAPWDRGFAEAFF TGTGCCAGCGCCCCTTGGGACAGGGGGTTTGCTGAAGCTTTCTTT
TRBJ2-4 TRBV29-1 NA once CSVGGGGKEQYF TGCAGCGTTGGAGGCGGTGGCAAAGAGCAGTACTTC
TRBJ1-6 TRBV5-1 NA few CASSRQDSSSYNSPLHF TGCGCCAGCAGCCGACAGGACTCAAGCTCCTATAATTCACCCCTCCACTTT
TRBJ1-1 TRBV19 NA NA CASSIGGPEAFF TGTGCCAGTAGTATAGGGGGCCCTGAAGCTTTCTTT
TRBJ2-3 TRBV20-1 TRBD2 NA CSGAGDTDTQYF TGCAGTGGAGCGGGAGATACAGATACGCAGTATTTT
TRBJ1-1 TRBV14 TRBD1 NA CASRTGINTEAFF TGTGCCAGCCGGACAGGGATAAACACTGAAGCTTTCTTT
TRBJ2-1 TRBV29-1 TRBD1 NA CSVEGGGQGLVGEQFF TGCAGCGTTGAAGGGGGAGGACAGGGCCTCGTCGGTGAGCAGTTCTTC
TRBJ1-6 TRBV3-1 NA NA CASSPLGRSYNSPLHF TGTGCCAGCAGCCCGCTGGGGCGATCCTATAATTCACCCCTCCACTTT
TRBJ2-1 TRBV6-4 TRBD2 few CASSDGTSGGLNEQFF TGTGCCAGCAGTGACGGGACTAGCGGGGGGCTAAATGAGCAGTTCTTC
TRBJ1-2 TRBV4-3 NA few CASSQEPRQPYGYTF TGCGCCAGCAGCCAAGAACCTCGGCAGCCCTATGGCTACACCTTC
TRBJ1-2 TRBV7-2 NA NA CASSLERQWNYGYTF TGTGCCAGCAGCTTAGAGCGACAGTGGAACTATGGCTACACCTTC
TRBJ2-1 TRBV6-2/TRBV6-3 NA NA CASSGGYGLGEQFF TGTGCCAGCAGTGGGGGGTATGGGTTGGGTGAGCAGTTCTTC
TRBJ2-3 TRBV7-6 NA NA CASSLVESVTDTQYF TGTGCCAGCAGCTTAGTTGAGTCTGTCACAGATACGCAGTATTTT
TRBJ2-3 TRBV9 TRBD1 NA CASSVGTGRADTQYF TGTGCCAGCAGCGTTGGGACAGGGAGGGCAGATACGCAGTATTTT
TRBJ1-2 TRBV9 NA NA CASSGQSWYGYTF TGTGCCAGCAGCGGCCAAAGCTGGTATGGCTACACCTTC
TRBJ1-1 TRBV7-2 TRBD1 NA CASSLGQGGVKAFF TGTGCCAGCAGCCTCGGACAGGGGGGGGTAAAAGCTTTCTTT
TRBJ1-5 TRBV20-1 NA NA CSARVVVGQPQHF TGCAGTGCTAGAGTTGTGGTAGGCCAGCCCCAGCATTTT